These 14 T cell receptor beta chains came from one sample sequenced in a study of T and B cells in COVID-19 patients. Each TRB amplification used roughly 240-550 ng of genomic DNA from blood. TRB rearrangements were amplified by multiplex PCR with BIOMED2 TRB-A/B primers. TCRdb reprocessed the multiplex PCR reads via MiXCR and lists one record per CDR3 protein. The sample yields approximately 8,300 distinct CDR3 sequences, approximately 40% seen once. Sequenced material: blood. The origin of the receptors is a human donor with active COVID-19.

The chain links TRBV6-5 to TRBJ2-7; no clear D. Germline lookup yields CDR1 MNHEY and CDR2 SVGAGI. The CDR3 totals 12 residues. V was trimmed by 5 bases and J by 6 bases, leaving 11 bases between them. This CDR3 is CASSRARVEQYF. In DNA, the CDR3 is TGTGCCAGCAGTCGCGCTAGGGTCGAGCAGTACTTC.

The genes are TRBV27 and TRBJ2-5; D is uncertain. In germline, CDR1 is MNHEY, CDR2 SMNVEV (reference sequence). The CDR3 extends over 14 amino acids. V shed 5 bases and J shed 0 bases, with 10 bases lying between them. CDR3 DNA sequence: TGTGCCAGCAGTCCCACAGAGTACCAAGAGACCCAGTACTTC. Translation gives CASSPTEYQETQYF.

Concerning this clonotype itself: The junction and the germline gene differ at one end; a read error may be behind it. V and J are TRBV5-6 and TRBJ2-3, with a weak D call TRBD2 (7 bases). Germline V gene lookup returns CDR1 SGHDT and CDR2 YYEEEE. CDR3 length: 15 residues. The CDR3 DNA follows: TGCGCCAGCAGCTTAGGGGGGGCGGGCACAGATACGCAGTATTTT. Protein product: CASSLGGAGTDTQYF.

The rearrangement joins TRBV30 to TRBJ1-1; 8 nucleotides agree with TRBD1. CDR3 length equals 13 residues. V was clipped by 2 bases and J by 11 bases; unmatched bases: 10. CDR1 is GTSNPN, CDR2 SVGIG, per germline (reference sequence). The CDR3 spells CAWSRKGGQEAFF. In DNA form, the CDR3 reads TGTGCCTGGAGTCGCAAGGGGGGACAGGAGGCTTTCTTT. The full variable domain, rest sourced from reference TRBV30 and TRBJ1-1, is SQTIHQWPATLVQPVGSPLSLECTVEGTSNPNLYWYRQAAGRGLQLLFYSVGIGQISSEVPQNLSASRPQDRQFILSSKKLLLSDSGFYLCAWSRKGGQEAFFGQGTRLTVV.

The table lists this clonotype with a few counts. This chain connects TRBV12-3 or TRBV12-4 to TRBJ2-1; possibly TRBD2 for D (6 bases). The CDR3 spans 15 residues. Trimming pared 4 bases from V and 1 base from J, leaving 11 bases between. The CDR3 sequence is CASSSIGGSYNEQFF. The CDR3 DNA reads TGTGCCAGCAGTTCCATCGGGGGTTCCTACAATGAGCAGTTCTTC.

The gene calls are TRBV15 and TRBJ1-1; 10 bases are shared with TRBD1. CDR3 length equals 14 residues. Trimming removed 3 bases from V and 3 bases from J; junction bases left unmatched: 1. Per germline, CDR1 LNHNV and CDR2 YYDKDF (reference sequence). This CDR3 reads CATSSGQGDTEAFF. The CDR3 coding sequence is TGTGCCACCAGCAGCGGACAGGGGGACACTGAAGCTTTCTTT.

The rearrangement links TRBV30 to TRBJ2-2; D is perhaps TRBD2 (6 bases). Germline CDR1 is GTSNPN and CDR2 is SVGIG (reference sequence). V was cut by 0 bases and J by 6 bases, with 14 bases left in between. The CDR3 consists of 15 residues. CDR3 sequence reads: CAWSVGGSVSGELFF. The DNA of the CDR3 is TGTGCCTGGAGTGTCGGAGGGAGTGTCTCCGGGGAGCTGTTTTTT.

This clonotype has a handful of counts. V gene TRBV18 combines with J gene TRBJ2-6; 8 bases line up with TRBD1. V gave up 3 bases and J gave up 0 bases; unmatched junction bases: 4. The CDR3 length is 17 residues. Germline assignment: CDR1 KGHSH and CDR2 LQKENI. The CDR3 DNA reads as TGTGCCAGCTCACCGGCGACAGGGGCCTCTGGGGCCAACGTCCTGACTTTC. Its protein product is CASSPATGASGANVLTF.

This chain links TRBV6-1 with TRBJ2-7; 7 bases fit TRBD2. The germline CDR1 and CDR2 sequences are MNHNS and SASEGT. This CDR3 is built from 15 residues. The junction had 6 bases not matched to a gene; V was cut back by 3 bases and J by 1 base. The CDR3 protein is CASSESLARSYEQYF. CDR3 nucleotides: TGTGCCAGCAGTGAGTCACTAGCGCGGTCCTACGAGCAGTACTTC.

The chain joins TRBV5-1 to TRBJ2-3; no firm D call. The length of the CDR3 is 14 residues. Germline-derived CDR1 and CDR2 are SGHRS and YFSETQ. V was pared by 0 bases and J by 2 bases, with 7 bases between. The CDR3 coding sequence is TGCGCCAGCAGCTTGGAAGGGTTCACAGATACGCAGTATTTT. Its protein product is CASSLEGFTDTQYF.

The CDR3 reads CASSYSQANSYEQYF. CDR3 DNA sequence: TGTGCCAGCAGTTACTCGCAAGCCAACTCCTACGAGCAGTACTTC. The chain carries TRBV6-5 and TRBJ2-7, with unresolved D. Looked up from germline, CDR1 is MNHEY and CDR2 is SVGAGI. Trimming removed 0 bases from V and 0 bases from J, with 9 bases in between. CDR3 size: 15 residues.

This clonotype was counted a few times. The V gene is TRBV19, the J gene TRBJ1-1; 7 bases agree with TRBD1. This CDR3 has 14 amino acids. J was trimmed by 1 base and V by 4 bases; bases with no gene match: 3. Germline V lookup: CDR1 LNHDA, CDR2 SQIVND (reference sequence). Here the CDR3 reads CASSRGTANTEAFF. The CDR3 nucleotides read TGTGCCAGTAGTAGAGGGACAGCGAACACTGAAGCTTTCTTT.

The chain links TRBV9 to TRBJ2-2, with D possibly matching TRBD1 (5 bases). The CDR3 totals 14 residues. With 0 bases removed from V and 8 bases from J, the gap between germline ends came to 11 bases. From germline, CDR1 is SGDLS and CDR2 YYNGEE. In DNA form, the CDR3 reads TGTGCCAGCAGCGTAGAGGGGCTTAAGGGGGAGCTGTTTTTT. Translating gives CASSVEGLKGELFF.

The chain is built from TRBV7-6 and TRBJ2-4; D is possibly TRBD2 (7 bases). Germline CDR1 and CDR2: SGHVS and FNYEAQ. V lost 2 bases, J lost 13 bases, and 15 bases lay in between. This CDR3 has 13 amino acids. The CDR3 spells CASSLTAGAIQYF. The CDR3, as DNA: TGTGCCAGCAGCTTAACGGCGGGGGCCATACAGTACTTC.